Following are 28 T cell receptor beta chains from one sample sequenced in a study of shared clonotypes between healthy human individuals. Sequenced by immunoSEQ multiplex PCR; TCRdb stores in-frame clones only, minus some. The sample includes about 380,000 clones, 95% to 97% of them seen just once. The sequencing sample was made of memory CD8+ T cells sorted from blood. Described subset: CD45RO+ cells pooled with CCR7-negative TemRA cells. Every receptor here comes from a man under 40 in good health.

The genes are TRBV30 and TRBJ2-7; 12 bases map to TRBD1. Germline loops: CDR1 GTSNPN, CDR2 SVGIG (reference sequence). This CDR3 is built from 17 residues. The J segment lost 4 bases and the V segment lost 1 base, leaving 11 bases of the junction unmatched. CDR3 residues: CAWSGTYGTGGMYEQYF. The CDR3 DNA reads TGTGCCTGGAGTGGAACCTACGGGACAGGGGGCATGTACGAGCAGTACTTC. The full variable domain, completed using reference TRBV30 and TRBJ2-7, is SQTIHQWPATLVQPVGSPLSLECTVEGTSNPNLYWYRQAAGRGLQLLFYSVGIGQISSEVPQNLSASRPQDRQFILSSKKLLLSDSGFYLCAWSGTYGTGGMYEQYFGPGTRLTVT.

The chain has TRBV6-6 and TRBJ2-1, with D perhaps TRBD1 or TRBD2 (5 bases each). The V end was cut by 5 bases, the J end by 6 bases, with 20 bases between. Germline CDR1 is MNHNY and CDR2 is SVGAGI (reference sequence). This CDR3 has 16 amino acids. CDR3: CASSITYRDDPNEQFF. The DNA of the CDR3 is TGTGCCAGCAGTATTACATATCGGGACGACCCCAATGAGCAGTTCTTC.

This sequence joins TRBV5-1 and TRBJ2-5, with 8 bases that match TRBD1. This CDR3 spans 18 amino acids. Germline V gene lookup returns CDR1 SGHRS and CDR2 YFSETQ. J gave up 2 bases and V 1 base, and 13 bases lay outside the gene matches. CDR3 region: CASSLRGQGATQQETQYF. The CDR3 DNA reads TGCGCCAGCAGCTTGCGGGGCCAGGGGGCGACACAACAAGAGACCCAGTACTTC.

A note on this clone: This sample includes further DNA sequences coding for the same CDR3. CDR3 coding DNA: TGTGCCAGCAGTCGCGGACAGGGAGCCTACGAGCAGTACTTC. Translation gives CASSRGQGAYEQYF. The chain employs TRBV6-5 and TRBJ2-7; the match to TRBD1 covers 8 bases. Per germline, CDR1 MNHEY and CDR2 SVGAGI. The CDR3 is made up of 14 amino acids. Trimming at V came to 5 bases and at J to 2 bases, leaving 5 bases not matched to a gene.

The chain couples TRBV2 to TRBJ1-5; D is uncertain. The CDR3 consists of 11 residues. V shed 3 bases and J shed 10 bases, with 7 bases lying between them. The germline CDR1 and CDR2 sequences are SNHLY and FYNNEI. The CDR3 region is CASSDPGPQHF. CDR3 nucleotides: TGTGCCAGCAGTGACCCTGGTCCCCAGCATTTT.

The chain has TRBV4-1 and TRBJ1-2; a weak D match, TRBD1 (6 bases). Trimming took off 5 bases at V and 4 bases at J, with 14 bases between the two ends. The CDR3 is 14 residues long. Germline V lookup: CDR1 MGHRA, CDR2 YSYEKL. CDR3 in amino acids: CASSLHRELYGYTF. The CDR3 DNA sequence: TGCGCCAGCAGCTTACACAGGGAGCTCTATGGCTACACCTTC.

The chain carries TRBV25-1 and TRBJ2-7, with 13 nucleotides matching TRBD2. Trimming removed 4 bases from V and 3 bases from J; junction bases left unmatched: 6. In germline, CDR1 is MGHDK, CDR2 SYGVNS. The CDR3 has 16 residues. For the CDR3, the DNA is TGTGCCAGCAGTGCGACTAGCGGGAGGTCCCTCTACGAGCAGTACTTC. Its protein is CASSATSGRSLYEQYF.

The chain recombines TRBV2 with TRBJ1-3; D call uncertain. Germline CDR1 is SNHLY and CDR2 is FYNNEI. The CDR3 runs to 15 residues. Trimming left V 2 bases short and J 0 bases short, with 8 bases between. In nucleotides, the CDR3 is TGTGCCAGCAGTGAACGGACCTACTCTGGAAACACCATATATTTT. Encoded protein: CASSERTYSGNTIYF.

The rearrangement joins TRBV30 to TRBJ2-7, with TRBD2 matching over 11 bases. Per the germline V gene, CDR1 is GTSNPN and CDR2 is SVGIG (reference sequence). The CDR3 has 16 amino acids. V lost 0 bases to trimming and J lost 4 bases; unmatched junction nucleotides: 8. Here the CDR3 DNA reads TGTGCCTGGAGTGTACTAGCGGGAGCGATAACTTACGAGCAGTACTTC. Translation gives CAWSVLAGAITYEQYF.

CDR3 DNA: TGTGCCAGCAGCTGGGCCAATGAGCAGTTCTTC. This sequence encodes CASSWANEQFF. The V and J genes are TRBV5-4 and TRBJ2-1; no clear D. The CDR3 is 11 amino acids. The V end lost 3 bases, the J end lost 6 bases, and 4 bases lay between the germline ends. Germline V CDR1 and CDR2: SGHNT, YYREEE (reference sequence).

V usage is TRBV29-1 and J usage is TRBJ1-5; 7 positions agree with TRBD1. Germline V lookup: CDR1 SQVTM, CDR2 ANQGSEA. J was trimmed by 7 bases and V by 5 bases; bases with no gene match: 8. This CDR3 has 13 residues. CDR3 nucleotides: TGCAGCGTTACCGGACAGGAAGGCCAGCCCCAGCATTTT. This translates into CSVTGQEGQPQHF.

The chain has TRBV18 and TRBJ1-6; 8 nucleotides agree with TRBD1. This CDR3 has 14 residues. Per germline, CDR1 KGHSH and CDR2 LQKENI. J gave up 10 bases and V 2 bases, and 4 bases lay outside the gene matches. The CDR3 sequence: CASSPKDRESPLHF. As DNA, the CDR3 is TGTGCCAGCTCACCAAAGGACAGGGAGTCACCCCTCCACTTT.

This clone was recorded once. V and J are TRBV19 and TRBJ2-1, with 9 bases lining up with TRBD2. In germline, CDR1 is LNHDA, CDR2 SQIVND (reference sequence). The junction had 3 bases not matched to a gene; V was cut back by 0 bases and J by 6 bases. This CDR3 spans 15 amino acids. Here the CDR3 DNA reads TGTGCCAGTAGTATAGAGACTAGCGGCCCCAATGAGCAGTTCTTC. It yields the protein CASSIETSGPNEQFF.

The chain is built from TRBV7-9 and TRBJ1-6, with D perhaps TRBD1 (5 bases). Looked up from germline, CDR1 is SEHNR and CDR2 is FQNEAQ (reference sequence). Trimming took 4 bases from V and 7 from J, leaving 11 bases between them. The length of the CDR3 is 14 residues. The DNA of the CDR3 is TGTGCCAGCAGCTCAAATCCAGGGAATTCACCCCTCCACTTT. Amino acid sequence: CASSSNPGNSPLHF.

The chain carries TRBV29-1 and TRBJ1-2; TRBD1 agrees at 9 bases. Germline assignment: CDR1 SQVTM and CDR2 ANQGSEA. The V gene end was trimmed by 5 bases and the J gene end by 6 bases; junction bases not matched to a gene: 10. This CDR3 spans 14 amino acids. This CDR3 is CSVNPTGGGNGYTF. In DNA, the CDR3 is TGCAGCGTTAACCCGACAGGGGGAGGGAATGGCTACACCTTC.

A note on this clone: The sample holds other DNA sequences that translate to the same CDR3. The rearrangement uses TRBV30 and TRBJ2-1, with 7 positions matching TRBD2. Trimming at V came to 0 bases and at J to 10 bases, leaving 0 bases not matched to a gene. From germline, CDR1 is GTSNPN and CDR2 SVGIG (reference sequence). The CDR3 is made up of 11 amino acids. This CDR3 is CAWSVGGEQFF. The CDR3 nucleotides are TGTGCCTGGAGTGTGGGGGGGGAGCAGTTCTTC.

The chain has TRBV7-2 and TRBJ1-5; tentative D call: TRBD1 (5 bases). Deletions cut 4 bases from V and 6 bases from J, with 16 bases between. CDR3 size: 15 residues. The V gene's germline CDR1 is SGHTA and CDR2 FQGNSA. The CDR3 here is CASSSRVGGSQPQHF. DNA for the CDR3: TGTGCCAGCAGCTCGCGGGTCGGGGGTAGTCAGCCCCAGCATTTT.

The chain combines TRBV5-4 with TRBJ2-2; 7 positions agree with TRBD1. Looked up from germline, CDR1 is SGHNT and CDR2 is YYREEE (reference sequence). The V segment lost 0 bases and the J segment 4 bases; nucleotides outside the gene matches: 0. The CDR3 covers 14 residues. The CDR3 sequence is CASSLGTGTGELFF. The DNA of the CDR3 is TGTGCCAGCAGCTTGGGGACAGGCACCGGGGAGCTGTTTTTT. Using reference TRBV5-4 and TRBJ2-2 for the parts outside the CDR3, the full variable domain is ETGVTQSPTHLIKTRGQQVTLRCSSQSGHNTVSWYQQALGQGPQFIFQYYREEENGRGNFPPRFSGLQFPNYSSELNVNALELDDSALYLCASSLGTGTGELFFGEGSRLTVL.

The J gene is TRBJ2-3, the V gene TRBV4-2; perhaps TRBD2 as D (5 bases). Trimming removed 0 bases at V and 0 bases at J, with 19 bases between. The CDR3 length is 19 residues. Germline CDR1 and CDR2: LGHNA and YNFKEQ. The CDR3 reads CASSQEPPKRLTSTDTQYF. The CDR3, as DNA: TGTGCCAGCAGCCAAGAGCCCCCTAAGCGGCTGACTAGCACAGATACGCAGTATTTT.

This rearrangement joins TRBV5-1 to TRBJ2-1, with 7 bases matching TRBD1. The V segment lost 5 bases and the J segment 4 bases; nucleotides outside the gene matches: 3. Germline loops: CDR1 SGHRS, CDR2 YFSETQ. There are 13 residues in the CDR3. The CDR3, as DNA: TGCGCCAGCAGAGGGGGCATGTACAATGAGCAGTTCTTC. The encoded protein is CASRGGMYNEQFF.

This chain uses TRBV19 with TRBJ1-3; weak D call: TRBD1 (6 bases). The CDR3 is 16 residues long. Trimming shortened V by 5 bases and J by 0 bases, and 14 bases separated the two germline ends. Germline V gene sequence: CDR1 LNHDA, CDR2 SQIVND (reference sequence). CDR3 DNA sequence: TGTGCCAGTAGTCAATATGACAGGAGCTCTGGAAACACCATATATTTT. Residues: CASSQYDRSSGNTIYF.

The V and J genes are TRBV6-5 and TRBJ1-5, with D perhaps TRBD1 (6 bases). Looked up from germline, CDR1 is MNHEY and CDR2 is SVGAGI. Deletions cut 5 bases from V and 4 bases from J, with 12 bases between. The CDR3 extends over 14 amino acids. As DNA, the CDR3 is TGTGCCAGCAGTCCCTCGGGGACAAATCAGCCCCAGCATTTT. Protein sequence: CASSPSGTNQPQHF.

The chain is built from TRBV18 and TRBJ1-1; D unclear. V was cut by 4 bases and J by 6 bases, with 6 bases left in between. The CDR3 consists of 11 residues. Germline assignment: CDR1 KGHSH and CDR2 LQKENI. CDR3 DNA sequence: TGTGCCAGCTCACGGGAGTCTGAAGCTTTCTTT. This encodes CASSRESEAFF. The variable domain in full, completed from reference TRBV18 and TRBJ1-1, reads NAGVMQNPRHLVRRRGQEARLRCSPMKGHSHVYWYRQLPEEGLKFMVYLQKENIIDESGMPKERFSAEFPKEGPSILRIQQVVRGDSAAYFCASSRESEAFFGQGTRLTVV.

This chain links TRBV18 with TRBJ2-1; 10 nucleotides agree with TRBD2. The CDR3 runs to 17 residues. The germline CDR1 and CDR2 sequences are KGHSH and LQKENI. V shed 3 bases and J 0 bases; nucleotides not matched to a gene: 5. The CDR3 DNA reads as TGTGCCAGCTCACCGTTTAGCGGGAGGAGCTCCTACAATGAGCAGTTCTTC. This codes for CASSPFSGRSSYNEQFF.

The chain joins TRBV28 to TRBJ2-2; possibly TRBD2 for D (5 bases). Germline V CDR1 and CDR2: MDHEN, SYDVKM. There are 14 residues in the CDR3. Trimming left V 6 bases short and J 1 base short, with 9 bases between. In DNA form, the CDR3 reads TGTGCCAGCAGATTACGGGGGAACACCGGGGAGCTGTTTTTT. It yields the protein CASRLRGNTGELFF.

In its sample, this clone was seen once. V is TRBV13 and J is TRBJ2-3; the match to TRBD2 covers 11 bases. The CDR3 length is 17 residues. From germline, CDR1 is PRHDT and CDR2 FYEKMQ (reference sequence). The J segment lost 0 bases and the V segment lost 4 bases, leaving 6 bases of the junction unmatched. CDR3 amino acids: CASSYLAGGPSTDTQYF. The CDR3 region has the DNA TGTGCCAGCAGCTATCTAGCGGGAGGCCCGAGCACAGATACGCAGTATTTT.

This chain joins TRBV9 and TRBJ2-6; the match to TRBD1 covers 7 bases. The CDR3 is 15 amino acids. V lost 4 bases and J lost 7; bases outside the gene matches: 8. Germline assignment: CDR1 SGDLS and CDR2 YYNGEE. This chain's CDR3 is CASSPTGRVANVLTF. DNA of the CDR3: TGTGCCAGCAGCCCGACAGGGCGCGTAGCCAACGTCCTGACTTTC.

The chain is built from TRBV11-2 and TRBJ2-1, with 9 bases identical to TRBD1. The V segment lost 3 bases and the J segment 9 bases; nucleotides outside the gene matches: 9. Germline V gene sequence: CDR1 SGHAT, CDR2 FQNNGV. The CDR3 consists of 15 residues. The CDR3 loop is CASSFWDRARGEQFF. CDR3 sequence (DNA): TGTGCCAGCAGCTTTTGGGACAGGGCTAGGGGTGAGCAGTTCTTC.